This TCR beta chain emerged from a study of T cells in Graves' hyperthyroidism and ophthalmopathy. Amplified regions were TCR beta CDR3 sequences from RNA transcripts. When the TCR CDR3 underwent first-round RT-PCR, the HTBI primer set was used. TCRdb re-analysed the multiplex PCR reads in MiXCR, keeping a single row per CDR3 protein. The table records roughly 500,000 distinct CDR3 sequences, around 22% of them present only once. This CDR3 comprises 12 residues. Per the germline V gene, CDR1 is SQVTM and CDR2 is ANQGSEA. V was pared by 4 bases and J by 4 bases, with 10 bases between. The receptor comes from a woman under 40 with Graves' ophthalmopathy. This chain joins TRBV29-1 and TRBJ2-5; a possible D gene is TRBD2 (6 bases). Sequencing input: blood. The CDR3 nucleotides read TGCAGCGTTGCCAGGGAGGCAGAGACCCAGTACTTC. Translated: CSVAREAETQYF.